This T cell receptor beta chain originates from a study of T cell responses to AZD1222 COVID-19 vaccine. Comment on this clone: Its antigen is as yet unknown.

TCRdb's copy holds only in-frame clones and misses some; the assay was immunoSEQ multiplex PCR. The table records just over 150,000 clones, less than 95% of them present only once. Overall study findings and caveats: Across the whole spike, CD4 TCRs peaked at regions 160-218 and 743-854. Targeting of unmutated variant regions was reportedly seen in nearly half of spike-specific TCRs.

The sequence came from an adult in good health. The sample was peripheral blood, taken on day 0 of AZD1222 vaccination.

CDR3 coding DNA: TGTGCCAGCAGCTACCTACACGTGAACACTGAAGCTTTCTTT. Protein sequence: CASSYLHVNTEAFF. The chain employs TRBV7-9 and TRBJ1-1; unclear D gene. Deletions cut 4 bases from V and 0 bases from J, with 9 bases between. The CDR3 extends over 14 amino acids. Germline CDR1 is SEHNR and CDR2 is FQNEAQ (reference sequence).